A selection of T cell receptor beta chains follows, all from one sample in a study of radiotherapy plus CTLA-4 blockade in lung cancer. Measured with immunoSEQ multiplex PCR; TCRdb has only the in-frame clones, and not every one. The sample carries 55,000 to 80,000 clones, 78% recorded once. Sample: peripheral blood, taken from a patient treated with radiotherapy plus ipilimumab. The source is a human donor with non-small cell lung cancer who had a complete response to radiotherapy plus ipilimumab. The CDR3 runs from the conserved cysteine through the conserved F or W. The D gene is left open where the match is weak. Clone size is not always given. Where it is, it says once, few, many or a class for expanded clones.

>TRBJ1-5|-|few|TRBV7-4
TGTGCCAGCAGCTTAAGGTCTTGTGACAGACACAATCAGCCCCAGCATTTT
CASSLRSCDRHNQPQHF
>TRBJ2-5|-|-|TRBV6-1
TGTGCCAGCAGTGAAGGATTAGGAGAGACCCAGTACTTC
CASSEGLGETQYF
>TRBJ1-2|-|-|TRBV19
TGTGCCAGTAGTATAAATCCCTCCTATGGCTACACCTTC
CASSINPSYGYTF
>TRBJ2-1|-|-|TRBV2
TGTGCCAGCAGTGACCGATACAGGGTTGAGCAGTTCTTC
CASSDRYRVEQFF
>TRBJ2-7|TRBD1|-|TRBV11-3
TGTGCCAGCGGGACAGGGTACGAGCAGTACTTC
CASGTGYEQYF
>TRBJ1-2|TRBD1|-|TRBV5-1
TGCGCCAGCAGCCCCCGGGACAGTACATTAAACTATGGCTACACCTTC
CASSPRDSTLNYGYTF
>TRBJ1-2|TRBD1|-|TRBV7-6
TGTGCCAGCAGTACAGGGGGCGCTGGCTACACCTTC
CASSTGGAGYTF
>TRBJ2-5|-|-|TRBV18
TGTGCCAGCTCACTCTCGTGGGGGCGAGAAGAGACCCAGTACTTC
CASSLSWGREETQYF
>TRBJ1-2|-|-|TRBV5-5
TGTGCCAGCAGTTCTACAGGGTACTATGGCTACACCTTC
CASSSTGYYGYTF
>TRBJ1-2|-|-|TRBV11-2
TGTGCCAGCAGCCCCAGTTTCGGACCGAACTATGGCTACACCTTC
CASSPSFGPNYGYTF
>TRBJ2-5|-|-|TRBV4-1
TGCGCCAGCAGCCAAGAAGCTAGGGACCAAGAGACCCAGTACTTC
CASSQEARDQETQYF
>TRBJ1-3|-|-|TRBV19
TGTGCCAGTAGTGCGTCGGCTGGAAACACCATATATTTT
CASSASAGNTIYF
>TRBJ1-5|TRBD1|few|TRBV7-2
TGTGCCAGTAACACAGGGGGCAGTCAGCCCCAGCATTTT
CASNTGGSQPQHF
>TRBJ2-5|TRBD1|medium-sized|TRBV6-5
TGTGCCAGCAGTTCCAGGGGGCTGGGAGAGACCCAGTACTTC
CASSSRGLGETQYF
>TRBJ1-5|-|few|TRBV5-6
TGTGCCAGCAGCTTGGCCAGGAATCAGCCCCAGCATTTT
CASSLARNQPQHF
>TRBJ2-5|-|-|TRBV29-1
TGCAGCGTTGAGCAAGCATCCCGGGAGACCCAGTACTTC
CSVEQASRETQYF
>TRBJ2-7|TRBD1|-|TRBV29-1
TGCAGCGAGGAACAGGGGTTGTGCGAGCAGTACTTC
CSEEQGLCEQYF
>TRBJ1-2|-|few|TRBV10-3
TGTGCCATCAGTGAGCCCGGGGAAGGGGATGGCTACACCTTC
CAISEPGEGDGYTF
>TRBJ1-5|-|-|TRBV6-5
TGTGCCAGCAGCTACACTCGGCAGGGCCATCAGCCCCAGCATTTT
CASSYTRQGHQPQHF
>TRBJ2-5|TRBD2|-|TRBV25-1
TGTGCCAGCAGTGCTCCCTTGACTAGCGGAGTATACCAAGAGACCCAGTACTTC
CASSAPLTSGVYQETQYF
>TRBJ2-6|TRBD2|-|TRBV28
TGTGCCAGCAGTCCGGCTAGCGGTTCTAGCTCTGGGGCCAACGTCCTGACTTTC
CASSPASGSSSGANVLTF
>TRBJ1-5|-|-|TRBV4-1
TGCGCCAGCAGCCGTATACAGGGAGGCGGTCAGCCCCAGCATTTT
CASSRIQGGGQPQHF
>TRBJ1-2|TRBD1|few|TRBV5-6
TGTGCCAGCAGCTTCCGGGACAGGGTAGATGGCTACACCTTC
CASSFRDRVDGYTF
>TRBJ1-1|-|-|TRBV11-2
TGTGCCAGCAGCCCTACACAGGGTTGGGACACTGAAGCTTTCTTT
CASSPTQGWDTEAFF
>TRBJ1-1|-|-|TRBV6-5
TGTGCCAGCAGGGGTGGGGGCTCCCAGGAGACTGAAGCTTTCTTT
CASRGGGSQETEAFF
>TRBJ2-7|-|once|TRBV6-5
TGTGCCAGCAGTTACTCCCCGGACCGATCCTACGAGCAGTACTTC
CASSYSPDRSYEQYF
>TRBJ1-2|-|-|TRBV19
TGTGCCAGTAGTATACAGGCTTTTAACTATGGCTACACCTTC
CASSIQAFNYGYTF
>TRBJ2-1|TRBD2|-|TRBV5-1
TGCGCCAGCAGCTTTCGGGACTACTCCTACAATGAGCAGTTCTTC
CASSFRDYSYNEQFF
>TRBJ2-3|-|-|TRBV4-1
TGCGCCAGCAGCCAAGAGGCGGCTCTAAGCACAGATACGCAGTATTTT
CASSQEAALSTDTQYF
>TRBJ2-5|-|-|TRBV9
TGTGCCAGCAGCGTATCAGCTCGGCGGGAGACCCAGTACTTC
CASSVSARRETQYF
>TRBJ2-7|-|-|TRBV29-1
TGCAGCGTTTGTCACCCGGGCCCAGAGCAGTACTTC
CSVCHPGPEQYF
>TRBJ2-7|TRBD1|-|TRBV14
TGTGCCAGCAGCCATCTCCGTGGGAGACAGGGTAAATCCTACGAGCAGTACTTC
CASSHLRGRQGKSYEQYF
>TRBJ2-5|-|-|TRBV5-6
TGTGCCAGCAGCTTCTATAGCGGCCAAGAGACCCAGTACTTC
CASSFYSGQETQYF